The sequence of this TCR beta chain was determined in a study of cytomegalovirus exposure and HLA in healthy donors. Study-wide findings and caveats: There was a cluster of highly shared sequence variants that was likely a sequencing artifact.

PCR involved 60 Vbeta and 13 Jbeta primers. The assay was immunoSEQ multiplex PCR, and TCRdb's table has in-frame clones only and misses some. The table records 150,000 to 200,000 clones, 77% of them present only once. Points on this clone: The antigen is unknown.

Everyone who donated was a healthy bone marrow donor. Donors likely had unrecorded immune exposures despite being nominally healthy when sampled. The TCR sequence derives from a woman in her 40s in good health and CMV-seropositive. Sequencing used PBMCs.

CDR3 sequence: CSVLGGGDEKLFF. The CDR3 DNA is TGCAGCGTCCTTGGGGGGGGTGACGAAAAACTGTTTTTT. The J gene is TRBJ1-4, the V gene TRBV29-1; TRBD1 is a possible D gene (5 bases). The CDR3 is made up of 13 amino acids. Trimming removed 6 bases from V and 8 bases from J, with 16 bases in between. Germline values: CDR1 SQVTM, CDR2 ANQGSEA.